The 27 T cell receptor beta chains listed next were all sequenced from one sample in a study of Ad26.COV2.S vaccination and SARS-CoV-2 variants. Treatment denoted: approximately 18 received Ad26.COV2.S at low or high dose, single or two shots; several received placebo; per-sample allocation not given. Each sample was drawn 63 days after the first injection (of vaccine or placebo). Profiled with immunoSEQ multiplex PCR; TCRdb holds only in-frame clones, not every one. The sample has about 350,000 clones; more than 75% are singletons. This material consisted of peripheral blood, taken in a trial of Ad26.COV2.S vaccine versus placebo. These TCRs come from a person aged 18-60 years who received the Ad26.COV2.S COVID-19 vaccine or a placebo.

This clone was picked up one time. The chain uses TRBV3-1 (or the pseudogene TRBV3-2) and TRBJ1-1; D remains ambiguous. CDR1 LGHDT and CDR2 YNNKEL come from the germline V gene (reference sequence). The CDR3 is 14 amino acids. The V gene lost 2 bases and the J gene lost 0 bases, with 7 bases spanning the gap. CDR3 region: CASSQTLLNTEAFF. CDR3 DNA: TGTGCCAGCAGCCAAACCCTACTGAACACTGAAGCTTTCTTT.

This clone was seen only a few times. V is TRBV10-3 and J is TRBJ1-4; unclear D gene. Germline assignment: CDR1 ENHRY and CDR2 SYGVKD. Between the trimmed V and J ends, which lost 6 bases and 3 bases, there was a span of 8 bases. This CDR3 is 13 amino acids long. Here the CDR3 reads CAISLASNEKLFF. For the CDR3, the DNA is TGTGCCATCAGCCTAGCCTCTAATGAAAAACTGTTTTTT.

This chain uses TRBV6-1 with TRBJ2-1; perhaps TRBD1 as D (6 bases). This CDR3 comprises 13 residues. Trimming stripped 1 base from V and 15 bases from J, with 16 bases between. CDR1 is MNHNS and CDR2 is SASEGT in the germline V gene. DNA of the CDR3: TGTGCCAGCAGTGAAGAGTTGGGGGCTAGTGGGTTCTTC. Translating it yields CASSEELGASGFF.

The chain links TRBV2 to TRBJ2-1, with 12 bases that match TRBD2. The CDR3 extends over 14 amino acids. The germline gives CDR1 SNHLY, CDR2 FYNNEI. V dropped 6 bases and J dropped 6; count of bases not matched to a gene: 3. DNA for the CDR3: TGTGCCAGCAGCAAGGGACTAGCGGGCAATGAGCAGTTCTTC. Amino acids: CASSKGLAGNEQFF.

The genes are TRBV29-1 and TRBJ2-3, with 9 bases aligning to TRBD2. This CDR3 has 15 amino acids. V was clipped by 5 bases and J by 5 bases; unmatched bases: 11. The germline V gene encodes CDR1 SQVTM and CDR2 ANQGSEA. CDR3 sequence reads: CSVPPESGGQDTQYF. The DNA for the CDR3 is TGCAGCGTTCCCCCTGAAAGCGGGGGGCAAGATACGCAGTATTTT.

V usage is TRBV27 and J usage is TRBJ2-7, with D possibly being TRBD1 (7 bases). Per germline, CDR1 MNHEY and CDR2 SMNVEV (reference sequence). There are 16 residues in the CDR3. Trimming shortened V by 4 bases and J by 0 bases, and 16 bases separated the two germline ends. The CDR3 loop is CASSSSTGEVSYEQYF. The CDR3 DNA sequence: TGTGCCAGCAGTTCCTCCACAGGGGAGGTCTCCTACGAGCAGTACTTC.

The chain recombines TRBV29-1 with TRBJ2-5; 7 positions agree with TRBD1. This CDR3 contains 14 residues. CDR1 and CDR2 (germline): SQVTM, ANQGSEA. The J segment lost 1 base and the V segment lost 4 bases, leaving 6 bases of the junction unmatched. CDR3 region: CSVVRQGSQETQYF. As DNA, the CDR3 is TGCAGCGTTGTAAGACAGGGAAGCCAAGAGACCCAGTACTTC.

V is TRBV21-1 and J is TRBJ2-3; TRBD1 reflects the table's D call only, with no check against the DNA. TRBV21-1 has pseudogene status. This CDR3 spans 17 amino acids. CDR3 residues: CASSLRQGPHGPDTQYF. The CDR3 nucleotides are TGTGCCAGCAGCCTAAGACAGGGGCCCCACGGCCCAGATACGCAGTATTTT.

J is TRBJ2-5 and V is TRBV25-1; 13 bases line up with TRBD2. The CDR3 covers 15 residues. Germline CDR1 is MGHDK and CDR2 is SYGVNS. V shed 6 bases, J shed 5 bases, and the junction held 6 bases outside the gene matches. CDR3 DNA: TGTGCCAGCAGGAGGGGACTAGCGGGGAGGGAGACCCAGTACTTC. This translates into CASRRGLAGRETQYF.

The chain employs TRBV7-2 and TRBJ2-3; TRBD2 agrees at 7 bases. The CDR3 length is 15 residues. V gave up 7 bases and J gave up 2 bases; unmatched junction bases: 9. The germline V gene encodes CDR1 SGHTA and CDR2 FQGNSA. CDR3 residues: CASIQERDHTDTQYF. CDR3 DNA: TGTGCCAGCATCCAAGAGCGGGACCACACAGATACGCAGTATTTT. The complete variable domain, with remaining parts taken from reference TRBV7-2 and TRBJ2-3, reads GAGVSQSPSNKVTEKGKDVELRCDPISGHTALYWYRQSLGQGLEFLIYFQGNSAPDKSGLPSDRFSAERTGGSVSTLTIQRTQQEDSAVYLCASIQERDHTDTQYFGPGTRLTVL.

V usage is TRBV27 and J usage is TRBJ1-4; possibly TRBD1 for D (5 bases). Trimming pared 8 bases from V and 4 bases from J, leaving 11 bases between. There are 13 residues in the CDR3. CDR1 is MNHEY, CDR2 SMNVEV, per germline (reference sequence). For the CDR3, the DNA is TGTGCCAGCGAAGACAGCGTTAATGAAAAACTGTTTTTT. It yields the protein CASEDSVNEKLFF.

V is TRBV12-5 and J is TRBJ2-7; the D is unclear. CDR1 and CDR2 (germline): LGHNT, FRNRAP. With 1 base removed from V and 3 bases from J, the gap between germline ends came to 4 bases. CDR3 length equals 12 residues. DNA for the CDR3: TGTGCTAGTGGTTTGGCGGGCTACGAGCAGTACTTC. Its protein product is CASGLAGYEQYF.

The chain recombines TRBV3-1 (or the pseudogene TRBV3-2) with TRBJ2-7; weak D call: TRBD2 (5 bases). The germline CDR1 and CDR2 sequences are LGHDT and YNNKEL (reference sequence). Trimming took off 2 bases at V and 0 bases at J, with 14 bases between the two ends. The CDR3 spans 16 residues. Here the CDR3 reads CASSQRSGPSSYEQYF. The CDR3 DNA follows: TGTGCCAGCAGCCAACGAAGCGGCCCTAGCTCCTACGAGCAGTACTTC.

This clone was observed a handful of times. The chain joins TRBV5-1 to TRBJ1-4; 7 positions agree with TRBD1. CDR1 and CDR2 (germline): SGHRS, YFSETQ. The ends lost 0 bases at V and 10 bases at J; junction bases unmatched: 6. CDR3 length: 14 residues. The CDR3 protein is CASSLDRGAGKLFF. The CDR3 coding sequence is TGCGCCAGCAGCTTGGACAGGGGTGCGGGAAAACTGTTTTTT.

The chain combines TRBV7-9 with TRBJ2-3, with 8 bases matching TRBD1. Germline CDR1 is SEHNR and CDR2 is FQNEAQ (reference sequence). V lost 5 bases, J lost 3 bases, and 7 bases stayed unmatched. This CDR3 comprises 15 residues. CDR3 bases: TGTGCCAGCAGCCAAGACAGGGGCACTACAGATACGCAGTATTTT. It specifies CASSQDRGTTDTQYF.

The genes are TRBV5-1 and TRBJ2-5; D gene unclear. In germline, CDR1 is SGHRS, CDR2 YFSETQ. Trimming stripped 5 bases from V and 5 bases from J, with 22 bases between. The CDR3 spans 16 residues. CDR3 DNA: TGCGCCAGCAGATCAACTTCCGGGTTAAGTGGGGAGACCCAGTACTTC. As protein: CASRSTSGLSGETQYF.

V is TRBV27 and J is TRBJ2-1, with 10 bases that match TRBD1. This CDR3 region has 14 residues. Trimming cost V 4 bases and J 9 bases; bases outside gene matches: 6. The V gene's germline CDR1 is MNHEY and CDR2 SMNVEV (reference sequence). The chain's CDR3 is CASSWATGGSEQFF. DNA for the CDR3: TGTGCCAGCAGTTGGGCGACAGGGGGCAGTGAGCAGTTCTTC.

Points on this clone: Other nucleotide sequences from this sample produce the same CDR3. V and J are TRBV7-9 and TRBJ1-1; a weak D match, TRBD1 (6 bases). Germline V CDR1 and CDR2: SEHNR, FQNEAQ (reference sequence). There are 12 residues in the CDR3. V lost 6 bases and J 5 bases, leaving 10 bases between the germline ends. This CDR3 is CASSSQGTEAFF. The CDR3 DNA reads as TGTGCCAGCAGTTCACAGGGAACTGAAGCTTTCTTT.

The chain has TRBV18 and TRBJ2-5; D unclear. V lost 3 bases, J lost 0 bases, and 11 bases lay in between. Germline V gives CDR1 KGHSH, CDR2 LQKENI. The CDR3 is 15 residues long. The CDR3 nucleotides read TGTGCCAGCTCACCGTCGCTAGTAAACCAAGAGACCCAGTACTTC. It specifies CASSPSLVNQETQYF.

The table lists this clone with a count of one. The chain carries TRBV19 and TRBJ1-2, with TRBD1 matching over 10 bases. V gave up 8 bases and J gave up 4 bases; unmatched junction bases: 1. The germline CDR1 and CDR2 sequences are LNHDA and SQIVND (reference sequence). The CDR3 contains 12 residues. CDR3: CASGTGAYGYTF. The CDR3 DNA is TGTGCCAGTGGGACAGGGGCCTATGGCTACACCTTC. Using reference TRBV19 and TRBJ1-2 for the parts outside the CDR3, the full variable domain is DGGITQSPKYLFRKEGQNVTLSCEQNLNHDAMYWYRQDPGQGLRLIYYSQIVNDFQKGDIAEGYSVSREKKESFPLTVTSAQKNPTAFYLCASGTGAYGYTFGSGTRLTVV.

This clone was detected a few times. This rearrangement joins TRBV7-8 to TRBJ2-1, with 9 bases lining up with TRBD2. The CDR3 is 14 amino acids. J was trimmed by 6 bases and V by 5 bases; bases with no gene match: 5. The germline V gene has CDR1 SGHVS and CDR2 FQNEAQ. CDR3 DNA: TGTGCCAGCAGCCGAGGACTAGCGAGCAATGAGCAGTTCTTC. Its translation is CASSRGLASNEQFF.

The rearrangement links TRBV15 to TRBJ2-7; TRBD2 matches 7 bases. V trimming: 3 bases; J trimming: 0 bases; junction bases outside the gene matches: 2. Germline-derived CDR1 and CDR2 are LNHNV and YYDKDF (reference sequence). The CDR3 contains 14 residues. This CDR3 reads CATSRGGDSYEQYF. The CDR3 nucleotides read TGTGCCACCAGCAGGGGGGGGGACTCCTACGAGCAGTACTTC.

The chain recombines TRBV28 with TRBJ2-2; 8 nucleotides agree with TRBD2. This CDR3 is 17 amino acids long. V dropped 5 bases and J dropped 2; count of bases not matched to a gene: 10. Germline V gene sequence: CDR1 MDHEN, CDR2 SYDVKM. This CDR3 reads CASSPAPLAGNTGELFF. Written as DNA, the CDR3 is TGTGCCAGCAGTCCCGCACCCCTAGCGGGTAACACCGGGGAGCTGTTTTTT.

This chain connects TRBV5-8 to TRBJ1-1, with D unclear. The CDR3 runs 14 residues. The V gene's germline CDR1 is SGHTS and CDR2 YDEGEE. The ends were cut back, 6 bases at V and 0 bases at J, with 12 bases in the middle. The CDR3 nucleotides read TGTGCCAGCAACCGAGGGAACTTGAACACTGAAGCTTTCTTT. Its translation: CASNRGNLNTEAFF.

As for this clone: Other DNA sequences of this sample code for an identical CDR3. In DNA, the CDR3 is TGTGCCAGCAGTTACTCGGACAGGGGGTACGAGCAGTACTTC. Encoded protein: CASSYSDRGYEQYF. J is TRBJ2-7 and V is TRBV6-5; TRBD1 matches at 10 bases. V trimming: 0 bases; J trimming: 4 bases; junction bases outside the gene matches: 0. This CDR3 contains 14 residues. Germline CDR1 is MNHEY and CDR2 is SVGAGI.

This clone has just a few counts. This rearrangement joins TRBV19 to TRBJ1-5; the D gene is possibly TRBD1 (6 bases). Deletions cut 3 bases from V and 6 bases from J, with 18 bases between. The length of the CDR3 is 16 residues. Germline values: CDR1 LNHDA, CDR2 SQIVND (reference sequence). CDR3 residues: CASSIALTGAGQPQHF. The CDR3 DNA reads TGTGCCAGTAGTATTGCATTAACGGGGGCCGGTCAGCCCCAGCATTTT.

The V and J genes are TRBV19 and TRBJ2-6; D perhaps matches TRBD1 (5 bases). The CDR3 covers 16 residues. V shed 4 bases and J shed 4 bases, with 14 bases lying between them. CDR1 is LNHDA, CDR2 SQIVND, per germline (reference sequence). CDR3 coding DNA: TGTGCCAGTAGTACCGGACAATTTGTAGGGGCCAACGTCCTGACTTTC. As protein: CASSTGQFVGANVLTF.